This passage covers 28 T cell receptor beta chains from one sample sequenced in a study of CD8+ T cells in alopecia areata. Sequencing relied on a cDNA template that was reverse transcribed from extracted RNA. Profiling relied on immunoSEQ multiplex PCR, and the TCRdb table lists in-frame clones only, not all of them. The table includes more than 75,000 clones, 35% to 45% detected once. The sample taken for sequencing was CD4+ T cells sorted from blood. The receptors come from a human donor with alopecia areata.

The rearrangement joins TRBV5-1 to TRBJ2-7; D may match TRBD1 or TRBD2 (5 bases each). V lost 0 bases and J lost 0, with 13 bases in between. The germline gives CDR1 SGHRS, CDR2 YFSETQ. The CDR3 sequence is 16 residues long. As DNA, the CDR3 is TGCGCCAGCAGCTTGGGGGGACGGACGAGCTCCTACGAGCAGTACTTC. Its protein is CASSLGGRTSSYEQYF.

The V gene is TRBV30, the J gene TRBJ1-1; D is ambiguous. The CDR3 has 13 residues. V was trimmed by 3 bases and J by 0 bases, leaving 8 bases between them. The germline gives CDR1 GTSNPN, CDR2 SVGIG (reference sequence). This CDR3 reads CAWRTSMNTEAFF. CDR3 coding DNA: TGTGCCTGGAGAACGAGTATGAACACTGAAGCTTTCTTT.

V usage is TRBV18 and J usage is TRBJ2-1, with D unclear. The CDR3 has 14 amino acids. Germline V gene sequence: CDR1 KGHSH, CDR2 LQKENI. Trimming cost V 5 bases and J 3 bases, with 11 bases left between them. CDR3 nucleotide sequence: TGTGCCAGCTCAGCGACAACAGACTACAATGAGCAGTTCTTC. It codes for CASSATTDYNEQFF.

J is TRBJ2-1 and V is TRBV7-9, with 8 bases matching TRBD2. Germline V gene sequence: CDR1 SEHNR, CDR2 FQNEAQ (reference sequence). CDR3 length: 15 residues. The V gene end was trimmed by 4 bases and the J gene end by 4 bases; junction bases not matched to a gene: 6. DNA for the CDR3: TGTGCCAGCAGCTCGGCGGGAGGCGAATACAATGAGCAGTTCTTC. It is translated as CASSSAGGEYNEQFF.

To note about this clone: Other DNA sequences within the sample encode an identical CDR3. The rearrangement uses TRBV30 and TRBJ2-5; D gene unclear. The CDR3 spans 11 residues. The germline CDR1 and CDR2 sequences are GTSNPN and SVGIG (reference sequence). V was pared by 0 bases and J by 5 bases, with 4 bases between. The CDR3 nucleotides read TGTGCCTGGAGTGTAGGGGAGACCCAGTACTTC. Encoded protein: CAWSVGETQYF.

The gene calls are TRBV28 and TRBJ1-1; D is unclear. CDR1 MDHEN and CDR2 SYDVKM come from the germline V gene. The CDR3 spans 14 residues. V lost 3 bases and J lost 0, with 8 bases in between. Here the CDR3 reads CASSLATMNTEAFF. The CDR3 DNA sequence: TGTGCCAGCAGTTTGGCGACCATGAACACTGAAGCTTTCTTT.

The rearrangement joins TRBV30 to TRBJ2-5; D assignment may be TRBD1 or TRBD2 (5 bases each). This CDR3 is 14 amino acids long. V shed 0 bases and J shed 9 bases, with 17 bases lying between them. Per the germline V gene, CDR1 is GTSNPN and CDR2 is SVGIG (reference sequence). CDR3 nucleotide sequence: TGTGCCTGGAGTGTACAGGCGGGCATTATGGCCCAGTACTTC. Translation gives CAWSVQAGIMAQYF.

In regard to this clone: Other DNA sequences in the same sample also yield this CDR3. The chain links TRBV6-5 to TRBJ1-2, with 7 bases fitting TRBD1. The germline V gene encodes CDR1 MNHEY and CDR2 SVGAGI. With 6 bases clipped from V and 8 bases from J, the junction kept 3 bases outside the gene matches. The length of the CDR3 is 11 residues. The CDR3 DNA reads TGTGCCAGCAGACGACAGGGAGGCTACACCTTC. Its translation is CASRRQGGYTF.

Only a few counts were recorded for this clone. The chain is built from TRBV27 and TRBJ1-4, with D possibly matching TRBD1 (5 bases). Between the trimmed V and J ends, which lost 5 bases and 5 bases, there was a span of 15 bases. The CDR3 runs to 15 residues. Germline V lookup: CDR1 MNHEY, CDR2 SMNVEV (reference sequence). CDR3 amino acids: CASSLFRQQNEKLFF. Written as DNA, the CDR3 is TGTGCCAGCAGTCTATTTCGACAGCAGAATGAAAAACTGTTTTTT.

The chain couples TRBV5-1 to TRBJ1-1; 9 nucleotides match TRBD1. J gave up 6 bases and V 6 bases, and 9 bases lay outside the gene matches. The CDR3 covers 14 residues. Germline CDR1 is SGHRS and CDR2 is YFSETQ. CDR3 loop: CASNYRGREAEAFF. CDR3 nucleotide sequence: TGCGCCAGCAATTACAGGGGGCGGGAAGCTGAAGCTTTCTTT.

Only a few counts were recorded for this clone. J is TRBJ1-5 and V is TRBV7-2; the D gene is possibly TRBD1 (6 bases). The CDR3 has 16 amino acids. Germline CDR1 and CDR2: SGHTA and FQGNSA. Trimming shortened V by 1 base and J by 2 bases, and 12 bases separated the two germline ends. The CDR3 DNA is TGTGCCAGCAGCTTAGTAGGGGGGGCGGGCAATCAGCCCCAGCATTTT. This codes for CASSLVGGAGNQPQHF.

The table lists this clone with a few counts. The J gene is TRBJ2-7, the V gene TRBV30; no reliable D call. V was clipped by 4 bases and J by 2 bases, with 9 bases between them. Germline CDR1 and CDR2: GTSNPN and SVGIG (reference sequence). This CDR3 has 12 residues. Written as DNA, the CDR3 is TGTGCCTGGAAGGACGGAGCCTACGAGCAGTACTTC. Protein product: CAWKDGAYEQYF.

The chain is built from TRBV9 and TRBJ2-5, with D perhaps being TRBD1 or TRBD2 (5 bases each). V lost 0 bases, J lost 5 bases, and 11 bases lay in between. The CDR3 is made up of 14 amino acids. Germline CDR1 and CDR2: SGDLS and YYNGEE. The CDR3 DNA sequence: TGTGCCAGCAGCGTAGGGGGGTTCGGGGAGACCCAGTACTTC. Translation: CASSVGGFGETQYF.

This sequence joins TRBV5-1 and TRBJ2-1; 8 positions agree with TRBD2. This CDR3 is built from 17 residues. Trimming removed 2 bases from V and 7 bases from J; junction bases left unmatched: 14. Per germline, CDR1 SGHRS and CDR2 YFSETQ. The CDR3 bases are TGCGCCAGCAGCTTCACCCTAGCGGGTCAGGGGTGGAATGAGCAGTTCTTC. Translated: CASSFTLAGQGWNEQFF. Drawing the rest from reference TRBV5-1 and TRBJ2-1, the complete variable domain is KAGVTQTPRYLIKTRGQQVTLSCSPISGHRSVSWYQQTPGQGLQFLFEYFSETQRNKGNFPGRFSGRQFSNSRSEMNVSTLELGDSALYLCASSFTLAGQGWNEQFFGPGTRLTVL.

This chain uses TRBV5-4 with TRBJ2-1, with 8 positions matching TRBD2. V dropped 5 bases and J dropped 12; count of bases not matched to a gene: 16. Germline assignment: CDR1 SGHNT and CDR2 YYREEE (reference sequence). This CDR3 is 15 amino acids long. CDR3: CASSFSGAFTKAQFF. CDR3 in DNA: TGTGCCAGCAGTTTTAGCGGGGCCTTTACCAAGGCGCAGTTCTTC.

The V gene is TRBV30, the J gene TRBJ1-1; D is uncertain. The germline V gene has CDR1 GTSNPN and CDR2 SVGIG (reference sequence). There are 12 residues in the CDR3. Trimming removed 2 bases from V and 0 bases from J, with 4 bases in between. CDR3 in DNA: TGTGCCTGGAGTCTCATGAACACTGAAGCTTTCTTT. Amino acids: CAWSLMNTEAFF.

The V gene is TRBV7-2, the J gene TRBJ2-3; D possibly corresponds to TRBD1 (7 bases). Trimming shortened V by 5 bases and J by 3 bases, and 15 bases separated the two germline ends. The CDR3 totals 15 residues. Germline loops: CDR1 SGHTA, CDR2 FQGNSA. The CDR3 DNA reads TGTGCCAGCAGCGATCAGGGGGGTCGGACAGATACGCAGTATTTT. This codes for CASSDQGGRTDTQYF. The variable domain in full, with the rest retrieved from reference TRBV7-2 and TRBJ2-3, is GAGVSQSPSNKVTEKGKDVELRCDPISGHTALYWYRQSLGQGLEFLIYFQGNSAPDKSGLPSDRFSAERTGGSVSTLTIQRTQQEDSAVYLCASSDQGGRTDTQYFGPGTRLTVL.

The chain combines TRBV5-6 with TRBJ2-5; possible D gene TRBD1, 5 bases. Germline V gene data show CDR1 as SGHDT and CDR2 as YYEEEE. This CDR3 spans 16 amino acids. V lost 4 bases and J lost 5, with 21 bases in between. This chain's CDR3 is CASSHLAAGLTETQYF. In DNA form, the CDR3 reads TGTGCCAGCAGCCACCTCGCGGCAGGGTTAACGGAGACCCAGTACTTC.

The sample holds a few counts of this clone. The CDR3 sequence is CASSLGQGDGEQYF. In nucleotides, the CDR3 is TGTGCCAGCAGCCTAGGACAGGGGGATGGCGAGCAGTACTTC. The V gene is TRBV5-6, the J gene TRBJ2-7, with 10 bases aligning to TRBD1. This CDR3 has 14 residues. The germline CDR1 and CDR2 sequences are SGHDT and YYEEEE. The V and J ends lost 4 bases and 6 bases, in that order; junction bases with no gene match: 7.

There are a few counts of this clone. The gene calls are TRBV6-6 and TRBJ1-5; D gene uncertain. The length of the CDR3 is 13 residues. V lost 4 bases, J lost 3 bases, and 7 bases lay in between. CDR1 and CDR2 (germline): MNHNY, SVGAGI (reference sequence). The CDR3 spells CASSFSVNQPQHF. CDR3 nucleotide sequence: TGTGCCAGCAGTTTTAGCGTCAATCAGCCCCAGCATTTT.

CDR3 residues: CASSPPSLAHEQFF. As DNA, the CDR3 is TGTGCCAGCTCACCACCGTCACTAGCTCATGAGCAGTTCTTC. The chain carries TRBV18 and TRBJ2-1; TRBD2 might be the D (6 bases). Germline-derived CDR1 and CDR2 are KGHSH and LQKENI. The CDR3 covers 14 residues. The germline V and J ends were trimmed by 0 bases and 8 bases, with 11 bases remaining between them.

A word on this clone: The sample carries other DNA sequences with the same CDR3. The CDR3 bases are TGCGCCAGCAGCTTGACAGCTAGCACAGATACGCAGTATTTT. Amino acids: CASSLTASTDTQYF. V gene TRBV5-1 combines with J gene TRBJ2-3; D unclear. The CDR3 has 14 residues. V dropped 1 base and J dropped 0 bases, with 6 bases sitting between them. Germline loops: CDR1 SGHRS, CDR2 YFSETQ. Together with reference TRBV5-1 and TRBJ2-3, the CDR3 gives the full variable domain: KAGVTQTPRYLIKTRGQQVTLSCSPISGHRSVSWYQQTPGQGLQFLFEYFSETQRNKGNFPGRFSGRQFSNSRSEMNVSTLELGDSALYLCASSLTASTDTQYFGPGTRLTVL.

The chain carries TRBV9 and TRBJ2-1; 8 bases agree with TRBD1. Per the germline V gene, CDR1 is SGDLS and CDR2 is YYNGEE. The length of the CDR3 is 14 residues. V lost 7 bases and J lost 4; bases outside the gene matches: 7. CDR3 region: CASAWGQAYNEQFF. CDR3 bases: TGTGCCAGCGCGTGGGGACAGGCTTACAATGAGCAGTTCTTC.

The chain has TRBV27 and TRBJ2-7; 8 bases match TRBD1. This CDR3 region has 15 residues. CDR1 is MNHEY and CDR2 is SMNVEV in the germline V gene (reference sequence). Trimming removed 2 bases from V and 3 bases from J; junction bases left unmatched: 6. CDR3 nucleotide sequence: TGTGCCAGCAGTTTAGGCACAGGGGGGTTCTACGAGCAGTACTTC. This encodes CASSLGTGGFYEQYF.

This clone has only a few counts. The rearrangement joins TRBV30 to TRBJ2-1; D may be TRBD1 (6 bases). V lost 0 bases to trimming and J lost 0 bases, with 15 bases between them. Germline values: CDR1 GTSNPN, CDR2 SVGIG (reference sequence). This CDR3 is built from 17 residues. The chain's CDR3 is CAWSVQGGTPSYNEQFF. CDR3 DNA sequence: TGTGCCTGGAGTGTACAGGGTGGGACCCCCTCCTACAATGAGCAGTTCTTC.

In nucleotides, the CDR3 is TGCAGCGTTAATTCAGGGGAGGATACCTACGAGCAGTACTTC. It is translated as CSVNSGEDTYEQYF. V and J are TRBV29-1 and TRBJ2-7; D could derive from TRBD1 or TRBD2 (6 bases each). CDR3 size: 14 residues. Trimming shortened V by 5 bases and J by 2 bases, and 16 bases separated the two germline ends. Germline assignment: CDR1 SQVTM and CDR2 ANQGSEA.

This clone turned up a few times. CDR3 DNA: TGTGCCAGCAGTTTATGGGGTAGGGTTGGTCAGCCCCAGCATTTT. It encodes CASSLWGRVGQPQHF. J is TRBJ1-5 and V is TRBV28; D remains unclear. The CDR3 contains 15 residues. CDR1 and CDR2 (germline): MDHEN, SYDVKM. V lost 0 bases to trimming and J lost 6 bases, with 12 bases between them.

The V call is TRBV4-1, the J call TRBJ2-1, with D perhaps matching TRBD1 or TRBD2 (5 bases each). Germline V gives CDR1 MGHRA, CDR2 YSYEKL. The CDR3 contains 15 residues. The V end lost 2 bases, the J end lost 5 bases, and 13 bases lay between the germline ends. CDR3 region: CASSQFRDADNEQFF. The CDR3 DNA reads as TGCGCCAGCAGCCAATTCCGGGACGCAGACAATGAGCAGTTCTTC.